What follows is one T cell receptor beta chain and its context. The data were taken from a study of OX40 agonist ivuxolimab in advanced cancers. Study overall: The group had a mean age of about 64 years, ranged from about 20 to 79, and was roughly 80% male. Three patients had partial responses: one hepatocellular carcinoma, two cutaneous melanoma.

Baseline was the first blood sampling point, followed by cycle 4 day 1 and cycle 7 day 1. Per germline, CDR1 SEHNR and CDR2 FQNEAQ (reference sequence). The CDR3 runs to 16 residues. Losses at the gene ends were 5 bases for V and 1 base for J; bases not matched to a gene: 6. Sequencing used immunoSEQ multiplex PCR; TCRdb keeps in-frame clones, though not all of them. This table holds 65,000 to 95,000 clones, about 91% found once. This clonotype originated in an adult with an advanced solid tumor such as melanoma, head and neck, liver or kidney cancer. This chain links TRBV7-9 with TRBJ1-3; 9 bases line up with TRBD1. The sample consisted of CD4+ or CD8+ T cells sorted from blood, taken in a trial of the OX40 agonist ivuxolimab. The CDR3, as DNA: TGTGCCAGCAGCCCTCGGACAGGGGTATCTGGAAACACCATATATTTT. This encodes CASSPRTGVSGNTIYF. The entire variable domain, with the rest obtained from reference TRBV7-9 and TRBJ1-3, is as follows: DTGVSQNPRHKITKRGQNVTFRCDPISEHNRLYWYRQTLGQGPEFLTYFQNEAQLEKSRLLSDRFSAERPKGSFSTLEIQRTEQGDSAMYLCASSPRTGVSGNTIYFGEGSWLTVV.